This T cell receptor beta chain was captured by sequencing in a study of shared clonotypes between healthy human individuals. General study points: Researchers sampled blood only, noting tissue repertoires likely differ.

Germline V gene data show CDR1 as MNHEY and CDR2 as SVGAGI. V lost 6 bases and J lost 3; bases outside the gene matches: 2. CDR3 length: 14 amino acids. Some clones are missing from TCRdb's copy, which holds only in-frame ones; the method was immunoSEQ multiplex PCR. The sample comprises millions of clones, roughly 94% of which are singletons, and 0.13% rests with the top ten. Concerning this clone itself: Antigen unknown.

Specimen: naive CD4+ T cells sorted from blood. As for subset: CD45RA+ positively selected. This TCR came from a man younger than 35 in good health. The chain employs TRBV6-5 and TRBJ2-2, with 9 bases lining up with TRBD2. Here the CDR3 DNA reads TGTGCCAGCAGGCGGGAGGGCGACACCGGGGAGCTGTTTTTT. Translating gives CASRREGDTGELFF.